This TCR beta chain was found in a study of memory CD4+ T cells and cytomegalovirus serostatus. Study overall: This sample comes from healthy Belgian adults, about nine CMV seropositive, about 23 seronegative.

Study-wide findings and caveats: The CMV-associated TCR signature appears largely within the CD4+ memory repertoire. CD4+ memory repertoires contained about two fifths of the roughly 150 reported CMV TCRbeta sequences.

The sort gate was single viable CD3+CD4+CD8-CD45RO+ cells for memory CD4+ T cells. Serostatus was set by detecting CMV pp150, pp28, p38, p52 IgG. On this clone itself: Its specificity is unknown.

Libraries were prepared by immunoSEQ multiplex PCR; TCRdb keeps only in-frame clonotypes and omits some of them. Seen here are tens of thousands of clones, 60% to 80% observed once, and the top ten hold around 0.83%. Germline lookup yields CDR1 SGHNT and CDR2 YYREEE (reference sequence). This CDR3 spans 19 amino acids. Trimming took 3 bases from V and 0 from J, leaving 23 bases between them. This TCR derives from an adult in good health and CMV-seronegative. This chain joins TRBV5-4 and TRBJ2-3; TRBD1 or TRBD2 may be the D gene (6 bases each). What was sequenced was memory CD4+ T cells from blood. The CDR3 is CASSSGLRGASASTDTQYF. DNA of the CDR3: TGTGCCAGCAGCTCGGGGCTTAGGGGGGCCAGTGCTAGCACAGATACGCAGTATTTT. Full variable domain (rest looked up from reference TRBV5-4 and TRBJ2-3): ETGVTQSPTHLIKTRGQQVTLRCSSQSGHNTVSWYQQALGQGPQFIFQYYREEENGRGNFPPRFSGLQFPNYSSELNVNALELDDSALYLCASSSGLRGASASTDTQYFGPGTRLTVL.